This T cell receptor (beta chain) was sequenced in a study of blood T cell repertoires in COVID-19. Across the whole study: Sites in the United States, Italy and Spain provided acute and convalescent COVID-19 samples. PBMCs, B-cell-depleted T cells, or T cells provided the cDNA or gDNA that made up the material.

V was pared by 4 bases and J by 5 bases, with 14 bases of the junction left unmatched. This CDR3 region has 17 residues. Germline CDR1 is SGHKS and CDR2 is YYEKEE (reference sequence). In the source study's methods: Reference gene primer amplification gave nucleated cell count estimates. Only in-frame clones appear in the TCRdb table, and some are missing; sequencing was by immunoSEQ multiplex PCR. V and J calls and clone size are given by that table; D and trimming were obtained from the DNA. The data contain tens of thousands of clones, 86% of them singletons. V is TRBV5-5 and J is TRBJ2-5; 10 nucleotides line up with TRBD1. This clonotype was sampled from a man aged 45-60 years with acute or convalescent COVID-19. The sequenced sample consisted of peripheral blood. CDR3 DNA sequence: TGTGCCAGCAGCAGTATAACCGGGACAGGGGCGTCCGAGACCCAGTACTTC. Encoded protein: CASSSITGTGASETQYF.